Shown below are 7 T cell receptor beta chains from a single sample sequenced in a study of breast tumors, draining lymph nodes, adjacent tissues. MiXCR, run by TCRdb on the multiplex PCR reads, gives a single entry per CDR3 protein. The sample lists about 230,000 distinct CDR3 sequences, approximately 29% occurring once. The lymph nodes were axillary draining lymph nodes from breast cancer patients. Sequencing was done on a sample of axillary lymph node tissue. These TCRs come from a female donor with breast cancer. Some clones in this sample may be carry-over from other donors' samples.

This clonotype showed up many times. CDR3 amino acids: CASSQDPPGPAEQYF. In DNA, the CDR3 is TGCGCCAGCAGCCAAGATCCCCCTGGCCCCGCCGAGCAGTACTTC. This chain joins TRBV4-1 and TRBJ2-7; unclear D gene. V was shortened by 0 bases and J by 6 bases, with 15 bases between the two germline ends. This CDR3 is 15 amino acids long. Germline CDR1 MGHRA, CDR2 YSYEKL.

The CDR3 coding sequence is TGTGCCAGCAGCGTAGCGCTTTTACAGGGAGCTCTGTCTTCTGGGGCCAACGTCCTGACTTTC. Translation: CASSVALLQGALSSGANVLTF. V usage is TRBV9 and J usage is TRBJ2-6; perhaps TRBD1 as D (6 bases). The V gene's germline CDR1 is SGDLS and CDR2 YYNGEE. This CDR3 has 21 amino acids. V gave up 0 bases and J gave up 1 base, with 23 bases separating them.

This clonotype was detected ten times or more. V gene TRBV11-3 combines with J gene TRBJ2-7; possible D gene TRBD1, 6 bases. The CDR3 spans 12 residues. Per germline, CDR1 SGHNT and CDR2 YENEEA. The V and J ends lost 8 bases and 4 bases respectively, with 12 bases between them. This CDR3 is CASGGRGYEQYF. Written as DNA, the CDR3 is TGTGCCAGCGGGGGCCGCGGGTACGAGCAGTACTTC.

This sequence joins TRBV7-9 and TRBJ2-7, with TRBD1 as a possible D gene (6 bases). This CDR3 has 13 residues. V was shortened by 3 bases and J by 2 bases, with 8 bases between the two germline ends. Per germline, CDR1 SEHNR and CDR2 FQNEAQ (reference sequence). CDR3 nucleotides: TGTGCCAGCAGCTTCGGGACAACCTACGAGCAGTACGTC. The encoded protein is CASSFGTTYEQYV.

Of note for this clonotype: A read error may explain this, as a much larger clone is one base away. CDR3 nucleotide sequence: TGCGCCAGCAGCTTGAGCGGGGAGTACAGTGAGCAGTTCTTC. Protein: CASSLSGEYSEQFF. J is TRBJ2-1 and V is TRBV5-1, with 7 bases fitting TRBD2. Germline V gene data show CDR1 as SGHRS and CDR2 as YFSETQ. This CDR3 is built from 14 residues. Together with reference TRBV5-1 and TRBJ2-1, the CDR3 gives the full variable domain: KAGVTQTPRYLIKTRGQQVTLSCSPISGHRSVSWYQQTPGQGLQFLFEYFSETQRNKGNFPGRFSGRQFSNSRSEMNVSTLELGDSALYLCASSLSGEYSEQFFGPGTRLTVL.

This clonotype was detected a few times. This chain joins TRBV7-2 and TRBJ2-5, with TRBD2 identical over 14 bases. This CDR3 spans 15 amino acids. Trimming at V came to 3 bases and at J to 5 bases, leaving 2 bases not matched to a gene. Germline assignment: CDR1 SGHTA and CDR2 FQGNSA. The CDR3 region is CASSLTSGRAETQYF. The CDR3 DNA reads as TGTGCCAGCAGCTTGACTAGCGGGAGGGCGGAGACCCAGTACTTC.

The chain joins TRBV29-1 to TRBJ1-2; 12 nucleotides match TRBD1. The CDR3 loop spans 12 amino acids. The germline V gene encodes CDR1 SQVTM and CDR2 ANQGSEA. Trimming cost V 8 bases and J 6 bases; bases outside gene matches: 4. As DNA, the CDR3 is TGCAGCTTGGGGACAGGGGGCCATGGCTACACCTTC. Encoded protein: CSLGTGGHGYTF.